The 25 T cell receptor beta chains below all came from one sample that was sequenced in a study of blood T cells in healthy people across ages. The second PCR ran about 6 to 12 cycles with a sample-barcoded 5' primer and J-beta primers. Via MiXCR, TCRdb re-called the 5' RACE reads, giving one row per CDR3 protein. The data show 450,000 to 700,000 distinct CDR3 sequences, roughly 29% seen once. The sample was blood. These receptor sequences come from a woman in her 70s in good health.

This clonotype was picked up a small number of times. The gene calls are TRBV7-2 and TRBJ1-1, with TRBD1 matching over 7 bases. The ends lost 1 base at V and 5 bases at J; junction bases unmatched: 4. Germline V gives CDR1 SGHTA, CDR2 FQGNSA. CDR3 size: 14 residues. The CDR3 sequence is CASSLGPGQTEAFF. CDR3 in DNA: TGTGCCAGCAGCTTAGGACCGGGACAGACTGAAGCTTTCTTT.

This clonotype was seen a handful of times. This chain connects TRBV20-1 to TRBJ1-3, with unresolved D. The CDR3 is 14 amino acids. Trimming stripped 1 base from V and 0 bases from J, with 7 bases between. In germline, CDR1 is DFQATT, CDR2 SNEGSKA (reference sequence). The CDR3 region is CSARGHLSGNTIYF. The CDR3 region has the DNA TGCAGTGCTAGAGGACACCTCTCTGGAAACACCATATATTTT.

The chain recombines TRBV7-3 with TRBJ1-5, with TRBD1 identical over 9 bases. V lost 5 bases to trimming and J lost 10 bases; unmatched junction nucleotides: 6. From germline, CDR1 is SGHTA and CDR2 FQGTGA. The CDR3 consists of 13 residues. The CDR3 region has the DNA TGTGCCAGCAGCCCGGGACAGGGTTTACCCCAGCATTTT. Translated, it gives CASSPGQGLPQHF.

The gene calls are TRBV20-1 and TRBJ1-1, with D unresolved. V was pared by 0 bases and J by 0 bases, with 8 bases between. This CDR3 spans 14 amino acids. CDR1 and CDR2 (germline): DFQATT, SNEGSKA (reference sequence). The CDR3 reads CSARDGQLNTEAFF. DNA of the CDR3: TGCAGTGCTAGAGATGGGCAGTTGAACACTGAAGCTTTCTTT.

The rearrangement links TRBV20-1 to TRBJ1-4, with D unresolved. Germline V gene sequence: CDR1 DFQATT, CDR2 SNEGSKA (reference sequence). The CDR3 consists of 15 residues. Trimming left V 0 bases short and J 4 bases short, with 12 bases between. DNA for the CDR3: TGCAGTGCTAGAGATCGGCTCGGGTATAATGAAAAACTGTTTTTT. This sequence encodes CSARDRLGYNEKLFF.

The chain combines TRBV29-1 with TRBJ2-7; D might be TRBD2 (5 bases). Per the germline V gene, CDR1 is SQVTM and CDR2 is ANQGSEA. This CDR3 is built from 12 residues. Between the trimmed V and J ends, which lost 7 bases and 5 bases, there was a span of 15 bases. DNA for the CDR3: TGCAGCGCCCTAGAGCGGCCTGACGAGCAGTACTTC. It is translated as CSALERPDEQYF.

The chain is built from TRBV18 and TRBJ2-5; 7 positions match TRBD1. The CDR3 contains 15 residues. V was pared by 4 bases and J by 4 bases, with 9 bases of the junction left unmatched. Germline assignment: CDR1 KGHSH and CDR2 LQKENI. The CDR3 region is CASSLRQGVRETQYF. CDR3 nucleotide sequence: TGTGCCAGCTCACTCAGACAGGGTGTGAGAGAGACCCAGTACTTC. The whole variable domain, filled in from reference TRBV18 and TRBJ2-5, reads NAGVMQNPRHLVRRRGQEARLRCSPMKGHSHVYWYRQLPEEGLKFMVYLQKENIIDESGMPKERFSAEFPKEGPSILRIQQVVRGDSAAYFCASSLRQGVRETQYFGPGTRLLVL.

This chain joins TRBV29-1 and TRBJ2-5; perhaps TRBD1 as D (5 bases). Germline V CDR1 and CDR2: SQVTM, ANQGSEA. The CDR3 has 12 amino acids. The CDR3 region has the DNA TGCACCTTCAGGGCCTACCAAGAGACCCAGTACTTC. Translating gives CTFRAYQETQYF. The entire variable domain, with the rest obtained from reference TRBV29-1 and TRBJ2-5, is as follows: SAVISQKPSRDICQRGTSLTIQCQVDSQVTMMFWYRQQPGQSLTLIATANQGSEATYESGFVIDKFPISRPNLTFSTLTVSNMSPEDSSIYLCTFRAYQETQYFGPGTRLLVL.

This clonotype was found a few times. V and J are TRBV6-2 or TRBV6-3 and TRBJ2-6; no clear D. The CDR3 is 20 amino acids. Germline assignment: CDR1 MNHEY and CDR2 SVGEGT. The germline V and J ends were trimmed by 5 bases and 0 bases, with 23 bases remaining between them. The chain's CDR3 is CASSRPLSLIPNSGANVLTF. DNA of the CDR3: TGTGCCAGCAGTCGCCCCCTATCCCTTATCCCTAACTCTGGGGCCAACGTCCTGACTTTC.

This clonotype was observed a few times. One end of the junction fails to match germline, which may point to a read error. This sequence joins TRBV5-1 and TRBJ2-5; D may be TRBD1 (5 bases). Germline CDR1 and CDR2: SGHRS and YFSETQ. The CDR3 is made up of 15 amino acids. This CDR3 is CAGSFQGTTQETQYF. CDR3 nucleotides: TGCGCCGGCAGCTTCCAGGGAACTACCCAAGAGACCCAGTACTTC.

This clonotype showed up just a few times. The genes are TRBV20-1 and TRBJ2-7, with 9 nucleotides matching TRBD1. Per the germline V gene, CDR1 is DFQATT and CDR2 is SNEGSKA (reference sequence). CDR3 length equals 14 residues. V dropped 4 bases and J dropped 6; count of bases not matched to a gene: 10. CDR3 amino acids: CSATLPGTGFEQYF. CDR3 in DNA: TGCAGTGCTACGCTCCCCGGGACAGGGTTCGAGCAGTACTTC.

This clonotype was observed a handful of times. V gene TRBV6-2 or TRBV6-3 combines with J gene TRBJ1-5; the D gene is possibly TRBD1 (5 bases). Trimming cost V 6 bases and J 3 bases, with 9 bases left between them. CDR3 length: 13 residues. CDR1 and CDR2 from the germline V gene are MNHEY and SVGEGT. CDR3 bases: TGTGCCAGCAGAGACAGTTCCAATCAGCCCCAGCATTTT. This gives the protein CASRDSSNQPQHF.

The rearrangement links TRBV18 to TRBJ2-5; 9 bases are a match to TRBD1. The trim removed 3 bases at V and 4 bases at J, leaving 6 bases unmatched. The CDR3 consists of 15 residues. Looked up from germline, CDR1 is KGHSH and CDR2 is LQKENI. The CDR3 protein is CASSPATGGRETQYF. CDR3 DNA: TGTGCCAGCTCACCGGCGACAGGGGGACGAGAGACCCAGTACTTC.

V and J are TRBV6-5 and TRBJ2-2, with TRBD2 matching over 11 bases. There are 17 residues in the CDR3. Germline-derived CDR1 and CDR2 are MNHEY and SVGAGI. V lost 3 bases and J lost 8; bases outside the gene matches: 11. CDR3 nucleotides: TGTGCCAGCAGTTATGATCCTAGCGGGGGGCCAGGAGGGGAGCTGTTTTTT. Its translation is CASSYDPSGGPGGELFF.

V and J are TRBV11-2 and TRBJ2-5, with D possibly matching TRBD2 (6 bases). The CDR3 length is 13 residues. V lost 5 bases and J 9 bases, leaving 16 bases between the germline ends. Germline V lookup: CDR1 SGHAT, CDR2 FQNNGV. CDR3 residues: CASSPGTGGSQYF. The CDR3 DNA follows: TGTGCCAGCAGCCCCGGGACTGGGGGGTCCCAGTACTTC.

For this clonotype: A clone one base away is much larger, so this may be a read error. The V call is TRBV20-1, the J call TRBJ2-1; TRBD1 aligns across 8 bases. With the DNA end fitting TRBJ2-5 better, the J assignment may be wrong. The CDR3 has 16 amino acids. Germline V lookup: CDR1 DFQATT, CDR2 SNEGSKA (reference sequence). The CDR3 DNA sequence: TGCAGTGCTACTTTTCTCGGACAGGGATTAGAAAAGACCCAGTACTTC. Amino acid sequence: CSATFLGQGLEKTQYF.

This clonotype appeared a few times. The chain recombines TRBV5-6 with TRBJ2-5; TRBD2 aligns across 9 bases. This CDR3 has 16 amino acids. Trimming removed 1 base from V and 5 bases from J; junction bases left unmatched: 9. The germline V gene has CDR1 SGHDT and CDR2 YYEEEE. CDR3 DNA sequence: TGTGCCAGCAGCTTGTTTGCGGGGGGGCCTCGGGAGACCCAGTACTTC. It yields the protein CASSLFAGGPRETQYF.

The V and J genes are TRBV7-3 and TRBJ2-5; possibly TRBD2 for D (5 bases). Trimming pared 5 bases from V and 2 bases from J, leaving 18 bases between. This CDR3 region has 16 residues. The germline CDR1 and CDR2 sequences are SGHTA and FQGTGA. This CDR3 is CASSPGLLRDQETQYF. CDR3 nucleotide sequence: TGTGCCAGCAGCCCAGGACTTCTGCGAGATCAAGAGACCCAGTACTTC. The full variable domain, rest sourced from reference TRBV7-3 and TRBJ2-5, is GAGVSQTPSNKVTEKGKYVELRCDPISGHTALYWYRQSLGQGPEFLIYFQGTGAADDSGLPNDRFFAVRPEGSVSTLKIQRTERGDSAVYLCASSPGLLRDQETQYFGPGTRLLVL.

The chain recombines TRBV3-1 with TRBJ2-1; 9 nucleotides line up with TRBD2. J was trimmed by 7 bases and V by 4 bases; bases with no gene match: 5. Germline V lookup: CDR1 LGHDT, CDR2 YNNKEL (reference sequence). This CDR3 is built from 14 residues. The CDR3 reads CASSLSTSGNEQFF. Here the CDR3 DNA reads TGTGCCAGCAGCCTATCGACTAGCGGTAATGAGCAGTTCTTC.

The V and J genes are TRBV7-2 and TRBJ2-7; no definite D call. The V gene lost 5 bases and the J gene lost 3 bases, with 11 bases spanning the gap. The CDR3 is made up of 13 amino acids. Germline CDR1 reads SGHTA; CDR2 reads FQGNSA. The CDR3 is CASSPRGNYEQYF. CDR3 coding DNA: TGTGCCAGCAGCCCGCGCGGTAACTACGAGCAGTACTTC.

In its sample, this clonotype was seen a few times. This chain joins TRBV6-2 or TRBV6-3 and TRBJ2-5; 9 bases match TRBD2. The J call may be mistaken, given a closer DNA end match to TRBJ2-1. The CDR3 extends over 13 amino acids. The V gene's germline CDR1 is MNHEY and CDR2 SVGEGT. The CDR3 protein is CASGPTSGTEQFF. The DNA for the CDR3 is TGTGCCAGCGGTCCGACTAGCGGTACTGAGCAGTTCTTC.

This chain uses TRBV10-3 with TRBJ2-3; D is uncertain. There are 16 residues in the CDR3. Germline CDR1 is ENHRY and CDR2 is SYGVKD. The V end was cut by 2 bases, the J end by 0 bases, with 12 bases between. CDR3: CAISERQESSTDTQYF. The CDR3 nucleotides are TGTGCCATCAGTGAGAGGCAGGAGAGCAGCACAGATACGCAGTATTTT.

The chain is built from TRBV7-2 and TRBJ2-7; D gene unclear. CDR3 length: 14 residues. From germline, CDR1 is SGHTA and CDR2 FQGNSA. With 2 bases removed from V and 7 bases from J, the gap between germline ends came to 15 bases. CDR3: CASSLPQALGEQYF. The CDR3 bases are TGTGCCAGCAGCTTACCCCAGGCTCTGGGAGAGCAGTACTTC.

V usage is TRBV2 and J usage is TRBJ2-7; 9 bases are a match to TRBD1. The CDR3 sequence is 14 residues long. The germline V gene has CDR1 SNHLY and CDR2 FYNNEI. V shed 6 bases and J 1 base; nucleotides not matched to a gene: 4. CDR3 in amino acids: CASRGGQGSYEQYF. The CDR3 DNA is TGTGCCAGCAGGGGGGGACAGGGTTCCTACGAGCAGTACTTC.

This clonotype was found a few times. This chain joins TRBV6-5 and TRBJ2-3; possible D gene TRBD2, 6 bases. Germline lookup yields CDR1 MNHEY and CDR2 SVGAGI. This CDR3 spans 18 amino acids. V lost 0 bases to trimming and J lost 3 bases, with 19 bases between them. The CDR3 loop reads CASSYSTRGTGRTDTQYF. CDR3 nucleotides: TGTGCCAGCAGTTACTCTACCCGGGGGACGGGAAGGACAGATACGCAGTATTTT.